This T cell receptor (beta chain) originates from a study of blood T cell repertoires in COVID-19. Study as a whole: Spain, Italy and the United States supplied samples that represented acute and convalescent COVID-19. From T cells, B-cell-depleted T cells, or PBMCs came the material, which was cDNA or gDNA.

The V and J ends lost 4 bases and 1 base respectively, with 19 bases between them. The CDR3 loop spans 17 amino acids. The germline V gene has CDR1 LNHDA and CDR2 SQIVND (reference sequence). Source study methods: Amplification of reference gene primers was used by the study to estimate nucleated cell counts. Profiling relied on immunoSEQ multiplex PCR, and the TCRdb table lists in-frame clones only, not all of them. That table gives V, J and clone size, and the DNA gave D and trimming. This table has 150,000 to 200,000 clones, about 88% appearing once. The sequencing sample was made of peripheral blood. The chain carries TRBV19 and TRBJ1-1; TRBD1 might be the D (5 bases). This clonotype was sampled from a human donor in a cohort sampled during active COVID-19. DNA of the CDR3: TGTGCCAGTAGTAACCGGGACTCCGTTCTAGCGAACACTGAAGCTTTCTTT. This sequence encodes CASSNRDSVLANTEAFF.